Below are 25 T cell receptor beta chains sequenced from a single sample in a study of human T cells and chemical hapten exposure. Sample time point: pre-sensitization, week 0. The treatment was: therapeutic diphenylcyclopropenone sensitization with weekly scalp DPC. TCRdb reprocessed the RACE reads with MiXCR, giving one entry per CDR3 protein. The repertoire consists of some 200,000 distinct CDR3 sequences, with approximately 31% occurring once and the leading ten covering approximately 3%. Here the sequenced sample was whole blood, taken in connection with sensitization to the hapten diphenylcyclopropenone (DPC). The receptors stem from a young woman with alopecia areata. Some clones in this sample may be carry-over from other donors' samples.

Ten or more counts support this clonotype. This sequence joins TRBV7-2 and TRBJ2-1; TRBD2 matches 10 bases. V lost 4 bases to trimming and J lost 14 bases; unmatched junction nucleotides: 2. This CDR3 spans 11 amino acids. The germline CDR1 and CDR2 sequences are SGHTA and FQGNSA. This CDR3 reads CASSSSGGEFF. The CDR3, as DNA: TGTGCCAGCAGCTCAAGCGGGGGGGAGTTCTTC.

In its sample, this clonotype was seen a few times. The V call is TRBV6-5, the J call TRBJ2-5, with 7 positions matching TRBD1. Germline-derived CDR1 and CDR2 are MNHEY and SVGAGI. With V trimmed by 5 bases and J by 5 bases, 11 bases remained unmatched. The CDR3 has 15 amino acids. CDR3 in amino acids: CASSRTPTGIETQYF. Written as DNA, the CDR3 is TGTGCCAGCAGTCGGACCCCGACAGGGATCGAGACCCAGTACTTC.

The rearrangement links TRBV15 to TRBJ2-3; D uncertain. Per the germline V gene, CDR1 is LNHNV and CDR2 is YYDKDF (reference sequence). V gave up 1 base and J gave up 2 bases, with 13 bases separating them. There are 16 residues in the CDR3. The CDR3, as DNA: TGTGCCACCAGCAGAGTTAAAACTTGGGACACAGATACGCAGTATTTT. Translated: CATSRVKTWDTDTQYF.

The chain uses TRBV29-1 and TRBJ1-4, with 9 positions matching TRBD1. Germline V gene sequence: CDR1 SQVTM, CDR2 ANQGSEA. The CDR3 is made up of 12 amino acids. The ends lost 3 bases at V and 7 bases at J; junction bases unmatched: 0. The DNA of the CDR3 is TGCAGCGTTGAGGGACAGGGTGAAAAACTGTTTTTT. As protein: CSVEGQGEKLFF.

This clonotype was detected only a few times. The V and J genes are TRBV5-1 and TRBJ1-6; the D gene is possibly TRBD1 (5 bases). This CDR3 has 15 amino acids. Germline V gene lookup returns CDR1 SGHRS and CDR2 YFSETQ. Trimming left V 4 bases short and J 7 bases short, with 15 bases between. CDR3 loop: CASSRSGGLNSPLHF. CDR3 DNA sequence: TGCGCCAGCAGCCGATCGGGGGGTCTGAATTCACCCCTCCACTTT.

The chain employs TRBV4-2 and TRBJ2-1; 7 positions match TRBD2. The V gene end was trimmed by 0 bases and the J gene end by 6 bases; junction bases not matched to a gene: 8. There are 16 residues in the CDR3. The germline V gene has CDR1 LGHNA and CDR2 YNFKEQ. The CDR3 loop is CASSQDRTSGPNEQFF. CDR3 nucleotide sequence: TGTGCCAGCAGCCAAGATCGGACTAGTGGGCCCAATGAGCAGTTCTTC.

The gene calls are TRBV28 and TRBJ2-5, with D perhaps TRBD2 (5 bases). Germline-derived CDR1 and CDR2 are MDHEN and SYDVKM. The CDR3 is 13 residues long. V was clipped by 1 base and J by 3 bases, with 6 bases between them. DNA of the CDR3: TGTGCCAGCAGTTTATCGGGGAAAGAGACCCAGTACTTC. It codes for CASSLSGKETQYF. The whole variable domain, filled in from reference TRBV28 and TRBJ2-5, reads DVKVTQSSRYLVKRTGEKVFLECVQDMDHENMFWYRQDPGLGLRLIYFSYDVKMKEKGDIPEGYSVSREKKERFSLILESASTNQTSMYLCASSLSGKETQYFGPGTRLLVL.

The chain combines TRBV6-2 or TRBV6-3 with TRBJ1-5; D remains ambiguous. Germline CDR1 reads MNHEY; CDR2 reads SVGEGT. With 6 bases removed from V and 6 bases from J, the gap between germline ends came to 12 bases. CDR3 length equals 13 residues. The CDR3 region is CASSLQESQPQHF. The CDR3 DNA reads TGTGCCAGCAGCCTCCAGGAAAGTCAGCCCCAGCATTTT.

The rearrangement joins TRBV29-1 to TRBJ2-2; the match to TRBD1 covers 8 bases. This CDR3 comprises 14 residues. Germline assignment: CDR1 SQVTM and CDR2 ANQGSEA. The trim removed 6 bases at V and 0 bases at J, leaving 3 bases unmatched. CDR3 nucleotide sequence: TGCAGCGTCCTACAGGGGGCGAACACCGGGGAGCTGTTTTTT. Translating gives CSVLQGANTGELFF.

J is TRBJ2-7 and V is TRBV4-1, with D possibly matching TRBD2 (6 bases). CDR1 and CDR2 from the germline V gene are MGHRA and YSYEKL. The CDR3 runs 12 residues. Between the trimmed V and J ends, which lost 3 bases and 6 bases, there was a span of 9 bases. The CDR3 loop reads CASSHLGGEQYF. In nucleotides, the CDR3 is TGCGCCAGCAGCCATCTGGGGGGCGAGCAGTACTTC.

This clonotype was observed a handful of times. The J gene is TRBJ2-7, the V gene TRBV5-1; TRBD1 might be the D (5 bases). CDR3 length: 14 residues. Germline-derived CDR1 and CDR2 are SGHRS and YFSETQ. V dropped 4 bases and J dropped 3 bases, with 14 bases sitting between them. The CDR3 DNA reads TGCGCCAGCAGCCCCTGGGGCCAGAACTACGAGCAGTACTTC. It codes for CASSPWGQNYEQYF.

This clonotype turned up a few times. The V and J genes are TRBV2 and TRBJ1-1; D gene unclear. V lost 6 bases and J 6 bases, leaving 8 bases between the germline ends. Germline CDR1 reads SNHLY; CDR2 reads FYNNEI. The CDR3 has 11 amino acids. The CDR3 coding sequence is TGTGCCAGCAGCGACTCACCTGAAGCTTTCTTT. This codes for CASSDSPEAFF.

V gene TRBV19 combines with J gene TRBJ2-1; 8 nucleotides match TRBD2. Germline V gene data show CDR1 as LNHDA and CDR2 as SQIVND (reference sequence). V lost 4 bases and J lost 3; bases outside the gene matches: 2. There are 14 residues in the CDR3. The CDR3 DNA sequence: TGTGCCAGTAGTAACGGGGGGGACTACAATGAGCAGTTCTTC. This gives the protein CASSNGGDYNEQFF.

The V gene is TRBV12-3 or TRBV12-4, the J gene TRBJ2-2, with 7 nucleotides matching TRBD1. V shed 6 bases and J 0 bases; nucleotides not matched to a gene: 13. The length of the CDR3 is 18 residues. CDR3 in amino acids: CASRLQGRGRPNTGELFF. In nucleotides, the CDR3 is TGTGCCAGCAGGTTACAGGGGCGCGGACGTCCGAACACCGGGGAGCTGTTTTTT.

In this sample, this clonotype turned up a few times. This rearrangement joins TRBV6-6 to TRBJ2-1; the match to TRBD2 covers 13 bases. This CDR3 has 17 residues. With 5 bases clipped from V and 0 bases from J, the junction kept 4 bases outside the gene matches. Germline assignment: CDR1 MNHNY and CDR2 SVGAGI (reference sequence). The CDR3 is CASSKTSGGSSYNEQFF. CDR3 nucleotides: TGTGCCAGCAGTAAGACTAGCGGGGGGAGCTCCTACAATGAGCAGTTCTTC.

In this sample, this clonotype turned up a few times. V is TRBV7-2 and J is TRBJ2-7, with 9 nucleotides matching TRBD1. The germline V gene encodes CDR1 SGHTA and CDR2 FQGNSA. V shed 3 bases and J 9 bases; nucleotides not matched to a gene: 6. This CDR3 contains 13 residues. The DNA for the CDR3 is TGTGCCAGCAGCTTCCGGGACAGGGAAGTGCAGTACTTC. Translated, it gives CASSFRDREVQYF.

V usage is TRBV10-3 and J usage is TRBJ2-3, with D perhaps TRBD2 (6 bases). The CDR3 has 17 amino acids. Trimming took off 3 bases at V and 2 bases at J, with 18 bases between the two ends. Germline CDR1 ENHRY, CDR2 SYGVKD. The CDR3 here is CAISDWLGTAPTDTQYF. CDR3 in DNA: TGTGCCATCAGTGATTGGCTCGGGACTGCGCCCACAGATACGCAGTATTTT.

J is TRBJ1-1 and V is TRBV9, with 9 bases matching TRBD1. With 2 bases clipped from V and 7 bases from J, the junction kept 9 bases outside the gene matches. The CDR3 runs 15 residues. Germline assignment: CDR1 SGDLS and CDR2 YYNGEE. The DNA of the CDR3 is TGTGCCAGCAGCGTCATGGGACAGGGATCAGGTGAAGCTTTCTTT. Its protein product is CASSVMGQGSGEAFF.

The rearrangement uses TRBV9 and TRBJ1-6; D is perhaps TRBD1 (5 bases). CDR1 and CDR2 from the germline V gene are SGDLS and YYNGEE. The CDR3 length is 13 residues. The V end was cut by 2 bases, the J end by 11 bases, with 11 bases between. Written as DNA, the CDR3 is TGTGCCAGCAGCGTCAAGGGGATTCCACCCCTCCACTTT. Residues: CASSVKGIPPLHF. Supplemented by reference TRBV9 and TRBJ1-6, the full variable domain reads DSGVTQTPKHLITATGQRVTLRCSPRSGDLSVYWYQQSLDQGLQFLIQYYNGEERAKGNILERFSAQQFPDLHSELNLSSLELGDSALYFCASSVKGIPPLHFGNGTRLTVT.

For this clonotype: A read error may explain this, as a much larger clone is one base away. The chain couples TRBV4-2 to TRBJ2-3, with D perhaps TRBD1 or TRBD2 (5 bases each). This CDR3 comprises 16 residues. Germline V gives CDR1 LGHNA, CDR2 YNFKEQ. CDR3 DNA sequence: TGTGTCAGCAGCCAAGGTGGGGGTTCGGGATCAGATACGCAGTATTTT. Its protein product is CVSSQGGGSGSDTQYF.

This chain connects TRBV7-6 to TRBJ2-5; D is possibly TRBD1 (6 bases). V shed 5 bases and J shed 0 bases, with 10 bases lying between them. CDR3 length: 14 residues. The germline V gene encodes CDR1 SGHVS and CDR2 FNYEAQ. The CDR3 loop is CASSPGHHQETQYF. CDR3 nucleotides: TGTGCCAGCAGCCCGGGACACCACCAAGAGACCCAGTACTTC.

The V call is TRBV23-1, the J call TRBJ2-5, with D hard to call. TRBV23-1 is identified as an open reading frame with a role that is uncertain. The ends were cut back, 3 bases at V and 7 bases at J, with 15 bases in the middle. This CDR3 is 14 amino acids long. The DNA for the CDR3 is TGCGCCAGCAGTCATTCCGGCACCCTTGGGACCCAGTACTTC. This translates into CASSHSGTLGTQYF.

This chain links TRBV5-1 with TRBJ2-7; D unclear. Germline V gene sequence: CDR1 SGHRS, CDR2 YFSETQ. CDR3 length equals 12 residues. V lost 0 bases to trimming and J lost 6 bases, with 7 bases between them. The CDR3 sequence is CASSLGHGEQYF. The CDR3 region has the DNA TGCGCCAGCAGCTTGGGACACGGCGAGCAGTACTTC.

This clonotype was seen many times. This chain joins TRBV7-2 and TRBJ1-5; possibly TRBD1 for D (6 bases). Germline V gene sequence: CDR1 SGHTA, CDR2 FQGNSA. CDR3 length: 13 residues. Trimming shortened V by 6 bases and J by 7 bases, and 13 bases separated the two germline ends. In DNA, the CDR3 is TGTGCCAGCAGTGGACAGCCTGGACAGCCCCAGCATTTT. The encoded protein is CASSGQPGQPQHF.

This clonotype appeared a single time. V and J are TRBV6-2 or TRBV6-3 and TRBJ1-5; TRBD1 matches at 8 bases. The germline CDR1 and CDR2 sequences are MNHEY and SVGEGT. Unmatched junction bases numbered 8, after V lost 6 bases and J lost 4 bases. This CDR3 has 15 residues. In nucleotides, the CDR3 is TGTGCCAGCAGCCTGGACAGGGTCGAGAATCAGCCCCAGCATTTT. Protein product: CASSLDRVENQPQHF.